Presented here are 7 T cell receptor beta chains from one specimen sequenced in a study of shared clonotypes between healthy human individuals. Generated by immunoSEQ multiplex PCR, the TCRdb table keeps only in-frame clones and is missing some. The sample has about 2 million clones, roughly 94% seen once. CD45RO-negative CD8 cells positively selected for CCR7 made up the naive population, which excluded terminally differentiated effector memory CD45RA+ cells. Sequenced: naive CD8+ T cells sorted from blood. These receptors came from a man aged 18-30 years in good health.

DNA of the CDR3: TGCGCCAGCAGCCCCACAGGGGTTTCTAAAAACATTCAGTACTTC. Its translation is CASSPTGVSKNIQYF. The chain has TRBV4-3 and TRBJ2-4, with 7 bases fitting TRBD1. Germline V CDR1 and CDR2: LGHNA, YSLEER. The CDR3 totals 15 residues. With 4 bases clipped from V and 4 bases from J, the junction kept 7 bases outside the gene matches.

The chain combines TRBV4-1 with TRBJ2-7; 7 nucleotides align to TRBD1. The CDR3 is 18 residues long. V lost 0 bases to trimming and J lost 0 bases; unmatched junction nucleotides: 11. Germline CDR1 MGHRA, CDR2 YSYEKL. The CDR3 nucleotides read TGCGCCAGCAGCCAAGAGACTGCGACAGGGCCTTACTCCTACGAGCAGTACTTC. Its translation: CASSQETATGPYSYEQYF.

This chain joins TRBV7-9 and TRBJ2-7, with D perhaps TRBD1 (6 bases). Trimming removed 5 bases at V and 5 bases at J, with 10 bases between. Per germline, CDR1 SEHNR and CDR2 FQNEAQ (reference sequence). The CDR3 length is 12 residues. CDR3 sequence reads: CASSKGGNEQYF. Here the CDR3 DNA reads TGTGCCAGCAGCAAAGGGGGTAACGAGCAGTACTTC. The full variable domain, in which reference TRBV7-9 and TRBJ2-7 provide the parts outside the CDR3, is DTGVSQNPRHKITKRGQNVTFRCDPISEHNRLYWYRQTLGQGPEFLTYFQNEAQLEKSRLLSDRFSAERPKGSFSTLEIQRTEQGDSAMYLCASSKGGNEQYFGPGTRLTVT.

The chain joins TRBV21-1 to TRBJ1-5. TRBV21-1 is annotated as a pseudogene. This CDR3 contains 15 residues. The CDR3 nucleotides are TGTGCCAGCACCCCGGGATTCTTTAGCAATCAGCCCCAGCATTTT. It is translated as CASTPGFFSNQPQHF.

CDR3 in amino acids: CASSGHLAGGLDEQFF. The CDR3 coding sequence is TGTGCCAGCAGCGGACACCTAGCGGGGGGTTTGGATGAGCAGTTCTTC. This chain uses TRBV7-6 with TRBJ2-1; 11 bases fit TRBD2. Germline CDR1 is SGHVS and CDR2 is FNYEAQ. There are 16 residues in the CDR3. V lost 5 bases to trimming and J lost 8 bases; unmatched junction nucleotides: 11.

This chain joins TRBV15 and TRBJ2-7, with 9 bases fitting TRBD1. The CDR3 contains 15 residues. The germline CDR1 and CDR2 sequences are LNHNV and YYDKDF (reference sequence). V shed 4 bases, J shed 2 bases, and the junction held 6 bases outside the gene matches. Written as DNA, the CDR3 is TGTGCCACCAGCACCGGGGACAGGGAAACCTACGAGCAGTACTTC. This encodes CATSTGDRETYEQYF.

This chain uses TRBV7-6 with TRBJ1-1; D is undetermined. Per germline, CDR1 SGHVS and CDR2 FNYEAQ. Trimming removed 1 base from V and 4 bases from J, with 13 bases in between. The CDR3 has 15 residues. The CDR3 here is CASSLVAERATEAFF. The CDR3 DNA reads TGTGCCAGCAGCTTAGTGGCAGAAAGGGCCACTGAAGCTTTCTTT.